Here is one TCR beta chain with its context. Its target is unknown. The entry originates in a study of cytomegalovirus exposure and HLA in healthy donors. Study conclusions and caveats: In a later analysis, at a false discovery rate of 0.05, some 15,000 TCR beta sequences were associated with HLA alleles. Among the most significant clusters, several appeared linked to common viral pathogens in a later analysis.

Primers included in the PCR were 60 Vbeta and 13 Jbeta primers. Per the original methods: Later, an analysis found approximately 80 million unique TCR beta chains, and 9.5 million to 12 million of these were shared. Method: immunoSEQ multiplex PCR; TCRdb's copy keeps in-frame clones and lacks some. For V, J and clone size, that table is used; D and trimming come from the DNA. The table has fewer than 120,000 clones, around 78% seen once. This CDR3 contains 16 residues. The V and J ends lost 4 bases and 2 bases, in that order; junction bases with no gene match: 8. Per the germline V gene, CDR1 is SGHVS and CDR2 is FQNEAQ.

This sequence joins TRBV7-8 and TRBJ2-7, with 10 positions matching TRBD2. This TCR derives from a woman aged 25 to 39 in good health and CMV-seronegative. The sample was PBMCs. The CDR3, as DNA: TGTGCCAGCAGCTCCCAAGGGACTAGCGAAACCTACGAGCAGTACTTC. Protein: CASSSQGTSETYEQYF.